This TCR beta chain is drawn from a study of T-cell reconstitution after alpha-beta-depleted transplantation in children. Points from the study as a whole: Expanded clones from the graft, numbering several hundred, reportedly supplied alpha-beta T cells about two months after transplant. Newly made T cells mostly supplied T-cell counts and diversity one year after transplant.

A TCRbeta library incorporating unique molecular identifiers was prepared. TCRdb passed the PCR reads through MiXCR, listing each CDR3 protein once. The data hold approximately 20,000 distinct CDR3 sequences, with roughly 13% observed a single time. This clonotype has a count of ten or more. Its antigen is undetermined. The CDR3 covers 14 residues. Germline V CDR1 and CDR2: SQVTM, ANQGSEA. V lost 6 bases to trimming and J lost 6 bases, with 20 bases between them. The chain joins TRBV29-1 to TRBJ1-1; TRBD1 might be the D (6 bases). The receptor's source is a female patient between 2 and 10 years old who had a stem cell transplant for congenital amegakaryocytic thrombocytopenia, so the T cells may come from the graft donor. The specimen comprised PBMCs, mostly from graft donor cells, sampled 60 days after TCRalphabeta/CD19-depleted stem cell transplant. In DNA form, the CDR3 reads TGCAGCGTCTATACGACAGGTCATAGGTCTGAAGCTTTCTTT. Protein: CSVYTTGHRSEAFF.